This T cell receptor beta chain was sequenced in a study of blood T cell repertoires in COVID-19. Study background: Sample material is recorded as cDNA or gDNA derived from T cells, B-cell-depleted T cells, or PBMCs.

In this sample, this clone turned up a few times. The CDR3 is 15 amino acids. CDR1 and CDR2 (germline): KGHDR, SFDVKD. V shed 4 bases, J shed 1 base, and the junction held 2 bases outside the gene matches. Profiling relied on immunoSEQ multiplex PCR, and the TCRdb table lists in-frame clones only, not all of them. The table has some 240,000 clones, about 79% seen once; the top ten hold 9.7%. The clonotype was recovered from a middle-aged man with active or convalescent COVID-19. Source material: peripheral blood. The chain couples TRBV24-1 to TRBJ2-1; TRBD1 agrees at 8 bases. The CDR3 is CATSETGGSYNEQFF. In nucleotides, the CDR3 is TGTGCCACCAGTGAAACAGGGGGGTCCTACAATGAGCAGTTCTTC.